Given below is one TCR beta chain in context. Antigen: not known. The germline V gene encodes CDR1 SEHNR and CDR2 FQNEAQ (reference sequence). Trimming cost V 1 base and J 4 bases, with 5 bases left between them. This CDR3 comprises 12 residues. These data originate in a study of CD8 T cells in Susac syndrome. Sequencing of TCR beta covered CD8+ and CD4+ T cells obtained from blood. The CD8+ and CD4+ T cells were negatively isolated, with the TEMRA cells enriched by FACS. Roughly 0.45 to 1 ug RNA was reverse transcribed with random hexamers. TCRdb analysed the immunoSEQ multiplex PCR reads with MiXCR anew, one entry per CDR3 protein. This sample has about 300,000 distinct CDR3 sequences, with 89% found just once. Study findings and constraints: Only a relatively small number of individuals were included in the TCR sequencing and HLA analysis.

Sequencing used CD8+ T cells from PBMCs. The TCR sequence derives from a human donor with multiple sclerosis. J is TRBJ2-7 and V is TRBV7-9; the D is unclear. CDR3 protein: CASSLEYYEQYF. CDR3 coding DNA: TGTGCCAGCAGCTTAGAGTATTACGAGCAGTACTTC.